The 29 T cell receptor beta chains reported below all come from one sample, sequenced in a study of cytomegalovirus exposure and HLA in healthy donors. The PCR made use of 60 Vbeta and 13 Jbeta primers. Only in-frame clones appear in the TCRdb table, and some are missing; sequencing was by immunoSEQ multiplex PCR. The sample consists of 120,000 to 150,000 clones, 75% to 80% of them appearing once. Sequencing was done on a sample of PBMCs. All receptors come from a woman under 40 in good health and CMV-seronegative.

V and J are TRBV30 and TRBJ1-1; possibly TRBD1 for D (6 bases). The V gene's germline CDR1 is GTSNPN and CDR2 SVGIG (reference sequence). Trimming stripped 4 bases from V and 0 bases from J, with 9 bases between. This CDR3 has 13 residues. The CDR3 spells CAWTGQMNTEAFF. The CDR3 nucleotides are TGTGCCTGGACTGGACAGATGAACACTGAAGCTTTCTTT.

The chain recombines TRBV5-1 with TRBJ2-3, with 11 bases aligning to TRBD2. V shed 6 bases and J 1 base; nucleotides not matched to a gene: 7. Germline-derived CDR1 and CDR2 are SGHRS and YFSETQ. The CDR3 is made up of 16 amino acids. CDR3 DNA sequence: TGCGCCAGCAAAACTAGCGGGGGTCCCCGCACAGATACGCAGTATTTT. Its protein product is CASKTSGGPRTDTQYF.

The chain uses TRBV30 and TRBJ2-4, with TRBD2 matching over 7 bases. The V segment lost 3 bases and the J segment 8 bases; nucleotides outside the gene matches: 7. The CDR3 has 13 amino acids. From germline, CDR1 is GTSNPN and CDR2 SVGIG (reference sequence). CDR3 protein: CAWSGDRGDIQYF. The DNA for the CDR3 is TGTGCCTGGAGCGGAGACCGGGGGGACATTCAGTACTTC.

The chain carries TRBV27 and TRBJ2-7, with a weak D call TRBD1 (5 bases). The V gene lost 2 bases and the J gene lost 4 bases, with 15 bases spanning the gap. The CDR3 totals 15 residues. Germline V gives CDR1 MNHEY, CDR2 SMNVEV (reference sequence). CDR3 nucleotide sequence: TGTGCCAGCAGTTTAATAGGGGAACTGAGTTACGAGCAGTACTTC. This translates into CASSLIGELSYEQYF.

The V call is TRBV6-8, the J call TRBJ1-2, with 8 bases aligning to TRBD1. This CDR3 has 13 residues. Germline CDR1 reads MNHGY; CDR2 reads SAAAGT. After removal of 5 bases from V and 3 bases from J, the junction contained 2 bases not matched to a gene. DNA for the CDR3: TGTGCCAGCAGTCCGACAGGGGACTATGGCTACACCTTC. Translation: CASSPTGDYGYTF.

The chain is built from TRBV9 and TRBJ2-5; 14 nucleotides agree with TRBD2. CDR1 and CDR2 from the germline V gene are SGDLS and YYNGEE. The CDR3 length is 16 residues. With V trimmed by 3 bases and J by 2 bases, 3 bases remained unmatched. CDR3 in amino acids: CASSAGLAGVQETQYF. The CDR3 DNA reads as TGTGCCAGCAGCGCGGGACTAGCGGGGGTTCAAGAGACCCAGTACTTC.

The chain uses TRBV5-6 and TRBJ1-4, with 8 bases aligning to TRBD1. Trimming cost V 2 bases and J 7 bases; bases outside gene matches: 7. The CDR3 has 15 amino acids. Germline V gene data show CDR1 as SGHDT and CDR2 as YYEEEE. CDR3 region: CASSFSTGVFEKLFF. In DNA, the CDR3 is TGTGCCAGCAGCTTCTCGACAGGGGTCTTTGAAAAACTGTTTTTT.

The CDR3 DNA reads TGTGCCAGCAGCAGACAGGCTAACACCGGGGAGCTGTTTTTT. Amino acid sequence: CASSRQANTGELFF. The chain carries TRBV6-5 and TRBJ2-2; perhaps TRBD1 as D (6 bases). Per germline, CDR1 MNHEY and CDR2 SVGAGI. Trimming pared 6 bases from V and 2 bases from J, leaving 10 bases between. The CDR3 sequence is 14 residues long.

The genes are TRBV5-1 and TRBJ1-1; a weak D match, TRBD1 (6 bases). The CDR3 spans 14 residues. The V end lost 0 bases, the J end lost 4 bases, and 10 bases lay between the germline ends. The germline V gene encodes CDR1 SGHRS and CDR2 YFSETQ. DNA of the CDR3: TGCGCCAGCAGCTTGGAACAGGGTGTCACTGAAGCTTTCTTT. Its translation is CASSLEQGVTEAFF.

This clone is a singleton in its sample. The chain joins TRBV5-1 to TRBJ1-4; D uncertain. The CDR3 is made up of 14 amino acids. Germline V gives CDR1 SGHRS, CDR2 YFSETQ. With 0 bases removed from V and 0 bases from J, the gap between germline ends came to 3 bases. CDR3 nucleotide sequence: TGCGCCAGCAGCTTGGCCACAACTAATGAAAAACTGTTTTTT. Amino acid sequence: CASSLATTNEKLFF.

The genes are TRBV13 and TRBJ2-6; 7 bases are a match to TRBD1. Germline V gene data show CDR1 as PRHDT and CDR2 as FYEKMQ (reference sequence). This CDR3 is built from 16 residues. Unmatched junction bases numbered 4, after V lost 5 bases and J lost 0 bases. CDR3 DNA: TGTGCCAGCAGCCCGTACAGGGGCTCTGGGGCCAACGTCCTGACTTTC. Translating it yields CASSPYRGSGANVLTF.

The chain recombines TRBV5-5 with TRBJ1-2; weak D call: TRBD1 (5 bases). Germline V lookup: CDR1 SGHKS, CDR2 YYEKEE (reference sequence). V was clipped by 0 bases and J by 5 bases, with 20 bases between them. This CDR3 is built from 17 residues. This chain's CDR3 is CASSLAFDSQDLYGYTF. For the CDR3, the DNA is TGTGCCAGCAGCTTGGCCTTTGACAGCCAGGATTTGTATGGCTACACCTTC.

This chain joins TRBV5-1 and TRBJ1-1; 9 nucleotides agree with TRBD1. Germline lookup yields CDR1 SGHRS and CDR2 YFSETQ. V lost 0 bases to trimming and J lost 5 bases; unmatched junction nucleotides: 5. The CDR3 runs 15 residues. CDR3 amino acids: CASSLEGQGKTEAFF. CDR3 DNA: TGCGCCAGCAGCTTGGAAGGACAGGGGAAAACTGAAGCTTTCTTT.

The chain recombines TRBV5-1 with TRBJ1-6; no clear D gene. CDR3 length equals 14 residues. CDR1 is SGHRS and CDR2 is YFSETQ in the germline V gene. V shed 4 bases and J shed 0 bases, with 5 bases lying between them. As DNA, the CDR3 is TGCGCCAGCAGCGGGAGCTCCTATAATTCACCCCTCCACTTT. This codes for CASSGSSYNSPLHF.

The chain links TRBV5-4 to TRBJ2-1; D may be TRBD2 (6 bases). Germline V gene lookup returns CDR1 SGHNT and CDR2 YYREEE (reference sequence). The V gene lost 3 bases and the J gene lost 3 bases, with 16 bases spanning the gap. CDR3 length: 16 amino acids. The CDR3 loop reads CASSSRGSGVYNEQFF. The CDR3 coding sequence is TGTGCCAGCAGCTCTCGGGGTAGCGGCGTCTACAATGAGCAGTTCTTC. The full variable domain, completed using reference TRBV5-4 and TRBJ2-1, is ETGVTQSPTHLIKTRGQQVTLRCSSQSGHNTVSWYQQALGQGPQFIFQYYREEENGRGNFPPRFSGLQFPNYSSELNVNALELDDSALYLCASSSRGSGVYNEQFFGPGTRLTVL.

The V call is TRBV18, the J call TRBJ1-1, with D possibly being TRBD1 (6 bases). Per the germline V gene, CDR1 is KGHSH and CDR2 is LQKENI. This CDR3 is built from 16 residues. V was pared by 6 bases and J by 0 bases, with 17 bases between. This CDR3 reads CASSPTGGSMNTEAFF. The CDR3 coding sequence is TGTGCCAGCTCCCCCACGGGGGGCTCCATGAACACTGAAGCTTTCTTT.

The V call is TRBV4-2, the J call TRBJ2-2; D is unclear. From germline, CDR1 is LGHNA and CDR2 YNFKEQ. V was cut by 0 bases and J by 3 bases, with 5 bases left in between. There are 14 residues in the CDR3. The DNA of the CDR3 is TGTGCCAGCAGCCAAGATCGAGACACCGGGGAGCTGTTTTTT. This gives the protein CASSQDRDTGELFF.

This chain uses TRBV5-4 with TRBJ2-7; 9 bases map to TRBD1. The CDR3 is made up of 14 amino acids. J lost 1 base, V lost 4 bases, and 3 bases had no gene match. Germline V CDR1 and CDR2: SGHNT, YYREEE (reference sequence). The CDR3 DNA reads TGTGCCAGCAGCCTACAGGGGGCGTCCTACGAGCAGTACTTC. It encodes CASSLQGASYEQYF.

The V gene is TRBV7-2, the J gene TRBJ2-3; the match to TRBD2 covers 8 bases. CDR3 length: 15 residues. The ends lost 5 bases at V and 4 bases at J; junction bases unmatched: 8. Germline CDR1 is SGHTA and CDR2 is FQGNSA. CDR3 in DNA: TGTGCCAGCAGCCTTAGCGGGGTCGACGCAGATACGCAGTATTTT. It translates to CASSLSGVDADTQYF.

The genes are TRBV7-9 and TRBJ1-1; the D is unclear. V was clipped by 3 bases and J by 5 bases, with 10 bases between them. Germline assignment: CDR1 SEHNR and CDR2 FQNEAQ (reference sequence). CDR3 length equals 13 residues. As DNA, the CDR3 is TGTGCCAGCAGCTTTGGAATACAGACTGAAGCTTTCTTT. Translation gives CASSFGIQTEAFF.

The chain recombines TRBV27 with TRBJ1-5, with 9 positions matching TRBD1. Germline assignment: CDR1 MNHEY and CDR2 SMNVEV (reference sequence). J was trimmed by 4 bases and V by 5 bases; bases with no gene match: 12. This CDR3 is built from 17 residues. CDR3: CASSKTGTGRGNQPQHF. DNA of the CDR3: TGTGCCAGCAGTAAAACCGGGACAGGGAGAGGGAATCAGCCCCAGCATTTT.

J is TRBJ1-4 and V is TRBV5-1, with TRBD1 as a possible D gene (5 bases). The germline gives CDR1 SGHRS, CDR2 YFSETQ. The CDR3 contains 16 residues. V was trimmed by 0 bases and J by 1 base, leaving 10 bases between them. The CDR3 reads CASSLGLQGTNEKLFF. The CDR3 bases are TGCGCCAGCAGCTTGGGGTTGCAGGGAACTAATGAAAAACTGTTTTTT.

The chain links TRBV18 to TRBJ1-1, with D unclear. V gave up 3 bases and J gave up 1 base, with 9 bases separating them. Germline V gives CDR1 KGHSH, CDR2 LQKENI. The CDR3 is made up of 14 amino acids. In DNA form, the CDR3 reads TGTGCCAGCTCACCGGTTAGAACGAACACTGAAGCTTTCTTT. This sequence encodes CASSPVRTNTEAFF.

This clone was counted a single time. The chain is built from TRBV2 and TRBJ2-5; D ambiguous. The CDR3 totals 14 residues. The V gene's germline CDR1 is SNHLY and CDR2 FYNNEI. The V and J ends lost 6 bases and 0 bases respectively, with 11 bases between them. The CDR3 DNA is TGTGCCAGCAGCCAAGCCCTGAACCAAGAGACCCAGTACTTC. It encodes CASSQALNQETQYF.

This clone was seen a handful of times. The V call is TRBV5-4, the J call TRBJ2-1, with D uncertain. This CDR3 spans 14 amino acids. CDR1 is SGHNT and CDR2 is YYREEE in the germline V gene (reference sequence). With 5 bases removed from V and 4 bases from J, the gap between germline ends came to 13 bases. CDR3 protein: CASSHPARYNEQFF. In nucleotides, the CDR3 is TGTGCCAGCAGTCATCCCGCGCGATACAATGAGCAGTTCTTC.

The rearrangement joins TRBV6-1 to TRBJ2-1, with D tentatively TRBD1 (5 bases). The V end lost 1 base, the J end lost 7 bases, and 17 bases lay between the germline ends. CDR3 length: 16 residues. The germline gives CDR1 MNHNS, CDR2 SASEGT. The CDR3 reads CASSEVRQGRGNEQFF. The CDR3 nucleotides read TGTGCCAGCAGTGAAGTAAGGCAGGGAAGGGGTAATGAGCAGTTCTTC.

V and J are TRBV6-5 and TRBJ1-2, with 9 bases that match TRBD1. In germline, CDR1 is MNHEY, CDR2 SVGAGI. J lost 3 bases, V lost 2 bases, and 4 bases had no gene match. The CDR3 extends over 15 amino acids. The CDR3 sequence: CASSYGQGNHYGYTF. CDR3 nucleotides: TGTGCCAGCAGTTACGGACAGGGGAATCACTATGGCTACACCTTC.

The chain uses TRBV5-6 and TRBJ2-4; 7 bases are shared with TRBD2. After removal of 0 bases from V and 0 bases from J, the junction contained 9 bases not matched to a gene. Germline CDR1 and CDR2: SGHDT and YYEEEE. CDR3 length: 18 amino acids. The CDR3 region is CASSLASGQELAKNIQYF. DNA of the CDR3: TGTGCCAGCAGCTTGGCTAGCGGTCAAGAGCTAGCCAAAAACATTCAGTACTTC.

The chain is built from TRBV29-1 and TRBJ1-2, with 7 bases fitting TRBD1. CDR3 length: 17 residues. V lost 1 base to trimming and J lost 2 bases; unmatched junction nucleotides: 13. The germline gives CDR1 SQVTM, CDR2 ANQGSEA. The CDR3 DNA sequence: TGCAGCGTTGAAGGTCACCCGGGAAAAGGGGGCAACTATGGCTACACCTTC. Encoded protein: CSVEGHPGKGGNYGYTF.